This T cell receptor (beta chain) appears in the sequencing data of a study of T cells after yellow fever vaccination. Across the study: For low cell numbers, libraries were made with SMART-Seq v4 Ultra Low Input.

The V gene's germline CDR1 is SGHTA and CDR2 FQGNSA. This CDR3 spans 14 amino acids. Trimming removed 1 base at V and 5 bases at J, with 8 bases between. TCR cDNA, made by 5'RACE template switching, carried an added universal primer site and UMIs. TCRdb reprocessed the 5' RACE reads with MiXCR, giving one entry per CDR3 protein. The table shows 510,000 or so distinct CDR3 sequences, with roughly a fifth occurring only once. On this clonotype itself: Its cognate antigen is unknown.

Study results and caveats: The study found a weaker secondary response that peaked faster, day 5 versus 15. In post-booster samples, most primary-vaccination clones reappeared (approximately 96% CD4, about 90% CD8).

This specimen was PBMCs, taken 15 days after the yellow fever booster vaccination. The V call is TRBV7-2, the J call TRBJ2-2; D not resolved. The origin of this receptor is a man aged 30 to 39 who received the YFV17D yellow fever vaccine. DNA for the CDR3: TGTGCCAGCAGCTTAGTGACCGGGACCGGGGAGCTGTTTTTT. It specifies CASSLVTGTGELFF.